One T cell receptor (beta chain) is described in this entry. Its antigen is not known. Germline V lookup: CDR1 SGHTA, CDR2 FQGNSA. Trimming cost V 4 bases and J 2 bases, with 6 bases left between them. This CDR3 has 13 amino acids. This sample was included in a study of OX40 agonist ivuxolimab in advanced cancers. The wider study: Each dose-escalation patient presented with hepatocellular carcinoma, melanoma, renal cell or head and neck cancer. Earlier anti-PD-1, anti-PD-L1 or anti-CTLA-4 therapy was permitted; about 44% had received some. Among those treated, three patients had partial responses, one with hepatocellular carcinoma and two with cutaneous melanoma. Study results and limitations: By week 6 at 0.1 to 3.0 mg/kg, blood CD4+ and CD8+ T cells had expanded clonally.

The repertoire was sequenced with immunoSEQ multiplex PCR; TCRdb's copy has only in-frame clones and lacks some. The sample shows roughly 97,000 clones, 80% to 90% of them seen only once. The receptor was isolated from an adult with an advanced solid tumor such as melanoma, head and neck, liver or kidney cancer. This sequence joins TRBV7-2 and TRBJ1-3, with D possibly being TRBD1 (5 bases). Here the sequenced sample was CD4+ or CD8+ T cells sorted from blood, taken in a trial of the OX40 agonist ivuxolimab. The CDR3 region is CASSSGPGNTIYF. The CDR3 DNA sequence: TGTGCCAGCAGCTCGGGACCTGGAAACACCATATATTTT.